Included here is one T cell receptor (beta chain) sequence, with context. Original data processing: For nucleated cells, counts were estimated from reference gene primer amplification. Method: immunoSEQ multiplex PCR; TCRdb's copy keeps in-frame clones and lacks some. V and J calls plus clone size are reproduced from that table; the DNA served to infer D and trimming. The table lists 150,000 or so clones, about 86% of them singletons. This sample was included in a study of blood T cell repertoires in COVID-19. Study overall: Samples taken during acute and convalescent COVID-19 were collected in the United States, Italy and Spain. PBMCs, B-cell-depleted T cells, or T cells were the source of the cDNA or gDNA that made up the material.

Source material: peripheral blood. This clonotype was obtained from a woman aged 60-75 years with acute or convalescent COVID-19.

The CDR3: CASSSTGTRYNEQFF. The CDR3 DNA is TGTGCCAGCAGCTCCACCGGGACAAGATACAATGAGCAGTTCTTC. The chain recombines TRBV21-1 with TRBJ2-1; the D call in the table, TRBD1, was not verified against the DNA. TRBV21-1 is reported as a pseudogene. The CDR3 is 15 amino acids.